This T cell receptor (beta chain) was captured by sequencing in a study of CD8 T cells in ankylosing spondylitis. The study's findings and limits: It was reported that disease-linked clones were significantly enriched in matched ankylosing spondylitis synovial fluid. Reactive arthritis synovial fluid and blood were previously reported to contain some motif variants. Roughly eight highly homologous variants made up a TCR beta motif that seemed to typify ankylosing spondylitis blood.

Germline V gene data show CDR1 as DFQATT and CDR2 as SNEGSKA (reference sequence). The CDR3 has 13 amino acids. V dropped 0 bases and J dropped 3 bases, with 6 bases sitting between them. A quantitative 5'-RACE method, one with molecular barcodes, was used to make TCR beta libraries. TCRdb fed the 5' RACE reads into MiXCR, producing one record per CDR3 protein. In the table there are 25,000 to 30,000 distinct CDR3 sequences, 7.9% of which are singletons. This clonotype was seen ten or more times. Its matching antigen is unknown. The chain joins TRBV20-1 to TRBJ1-3, with no clear D. The TCR comes from a male donor with ankylosing spondylitis or in good health (not recorded which). Material: blood. CDR3 protein: CSARETSGNTIYF. The CDR3 DNA is TGCAGTGCTAGAGAAACGAGTGGAAACACCATATATTTT.